This TCR beta chain was obtained from a study of cytomegalovirus exposure and HLA in healthy donors. Use of 60 Vbeta and 13 Jbeta primers characterized the PCR. Some clones are missing from TCRdb's copy, which holds only in-frame ones; the method was immunoSEQ multiplex PCR. In the table there are some 150,000 clones, 60% to 85% of which are singletons. Unmatched junction bases numbered 2, after V lost 0 bases and J lost 2 bases. The germline CDR1 and CDR2 sequences are SGHRS and YFSETQ. CDR3 size: 14 residues. As to this clone: Other DNA variants within this sample encode the same CDR3.

J is TRBJ2-7 and V is TRBV5-1; 7 bases align to TRBD1. The TCR sequence derives from a male donor in good health and CMV-seronegative. Sequencing was done on a sample of PBMCs. The chain's CDR3 is CASSLEGQTYEQYF. The CDR3 DNA reads as TGCGCCAGCAGCTTGGAGGGACAGACCTACGAGCAGTACTTC.